The 21 T cell receptor beta chains below all came from one sample that was sequenced in a study of chemoradiotherapy in HPV16-positive cancers. The protocol was immunoSEQ multiplex PCR, while the TCRdb copy is restricted to in-frame clones and leaves out a portion. The profile shows fewer than 30,000 clones, 94% of them singletons. The sample was collected from a patient who underwent chemoradiotherapy. The receptor set was obtained from a human donor with HPV-associated anogenital cancer.

This clone has a single count. V is TRBV28 and J is TRBJ1-4; D might be TRBD1 (6 bases). Germline CDR1 reads MDHEN; CDR2 reads SYDVKM. The CDR3 loop spans 19 amino acids. The V end lost 2 bases, the J end lost 5 bases, and 24 bases lay between the germline ends. Here the CDR3 reads CASSLRKQGRRLGNEKLFF. The DNA for the CDR3 is TGTGCCAGCAGTTTACGAAAACAGGGAAGGCGTTTAGGGAATGAAAAACTGTTTTTT. Full variable domain (outside the CDR3, taken from reference TRBV28 and TRBJ1-4): DVKVTQSSRYLVKRTGEKVFLECVQDMDHENMFWYRQDPGLGLRLIYFSYDVKMKEKGDIPEGYSVSREKKERFSLILESASTNQTSMYLCASSLRKQGRRLGNEKLFFGSGTQLSVL.

V and J are TRBV19 and TRBJ1-4; D ambiguous. The CDR3 is 13 amino acids. Looked up from germline, CDR1 is LNHDA and CDR2 is SQIVND (reference sequence). V lost 8 bases, J lost 10 bases, and 17 bases lay in between. Here the CDR3 DNA reads TGTGCCAGTTGGTCAGGAGATATCCGAAAACTGTTTTTT. As protein: CASWSGDIRKLFF.

This chain uses TRBV29-1 with TRBJ2-2, with D tentatively TRBD1 (5 bases). The CDR3 is 15 residues long. The ends were cut back, 1 base at V and 3 bases at J, with 12 bases in the middle. Germline V gene sequence: CDR1 SQVTM, CDR2 ANQGSEA. The CDR3 region is CSVEAGQGYTGELFF. The CDR3 coding sequence is TGCAGCGTTGAAGCCGGCCAGGGTTACACCGGGGAGCTGTTTTTT.

The V gene is TRBV28, the J gene TRBJ2-7, with D maybe TRBD1 (6 bases). The germline CDR1 and CDR2 sequences are MDHEN and SYDVKM. With 7 bases removed from V and 2 bases from J, the gap between germline ends came to 18 bases. The CDR3 consists of 15 residues. For the CDR3, the DNA is TGTGCCAGCACCAATTCCGGGACACCCCCCTACGAGCAGTACTTC. Translating it yields CASTNSGTPPYEQYF.

The chain combines TRBV9 with TRBJ2-1; 10 bases are a match to TRBD2. CDR3 length: 16 amino acids. Germline V gives CDR1 SGDLS, CDR2 YYNGEE. V trimming: 3 bases; J trimming: 1 base; junction bases outside the gene matches: 4. The CDR3 nucleotides read TGTGCCAGCAGCGAGGGGACTAGCGTATCCTACAATGAGCAGTTCTTC. Protein product: CASSEGTSVSYNEQFF.

The chain links TRBV5-5 to TRBJ2-3, with 14 bases lining up with TRBD2. The V gene end was trimmed by 1 base and the J gene end by 5 bases; junction bases not matched to a gene: 6. The germline gives CDR1 SGHKS, CDR2 YYEKEE (reference sequence). CDR3 length: 17 amino acids. CDR3: CASSLNPGLAGVDTQYF. CDR3 in DNA: TGTGCCAGCAGCTTGAACCCGGGACTAGCGGGGGTAGATACGCAGTATTTT.

CDR3 residues: CASSRRGVSYEQYF. CDR3 sequence (DNA): TGTGCCAGCAGTAGGAGGGGAGTGAGTTACGAGCAGTACTTC. The chain couples TRBV6-5 to TRBJ2-5; a weak D match, TRBD2 (6 bases). TRBJ2-7 explains the end of the DNA better; the J call may be wrong. Germline assignment: CDR1 MNHEY and CDR2 SVGAGI. This CDR3 has 14 amino acids.

The gene calls are TRBV5-1 and TRBJ2-5; 10 bases map to TRBD1. V lost 5 bases, J lost 5 bases, and 3 bases stayed unmatched. This CDR3 region has 13 residues. Per the germline V gene, CDR1 is SGHRS and CDR2 is YFSETQ. CDR3 residues: CASRRTGGETQYF. In DNA form, the CDR3 reads TGCGCCAGCAGACGGACAGGGGGTGAGACCCAGTACTTC. Full variable domain (missing parts from reference TRBV5-1 and TRBJ2-5): KAGVTQTPRYLIKTRGQQVTLSCSPISGHRSVSWYQQTPGQGLQFLFEYFSETQRNKGNFPGRFSGRQFSNSRSEMNVSTLELGDSALYLCASRRTGGETQYFGPGTRLLVL.

V and J are TRBV7-3 and TRBJ2-3; perhaps TRBD2 as D (6 bases). Between the trimmed V and J ends, which lost 5 bases and 2 bases, there was a span of 11 bases. This CDR3 comprises 14 residues. Germline loops: CDR1 SGHTA, CDR2 FQGTGA. CDR3 sequence: CASSLGTFTDTQYF. In DNA form, the CDR3 reads TGTGCCAGCAGCCTCGGGACTTTCACAGATACGCAGTATTTT.

This clone has a handful of counts. The DNA of the CDR3 is TGTGCCAGCAGCCCGGGACAGGTTAATGAAAAACTGTTTTTT. This translates into CASSPGQVNEKLFF. J is TRBJ1-4 and V is TRBV5-4, with 8 positions matching TRBD1. The CDR3 extends over 14 amino acids. Germline loops: CDR1 SGHNT, CDR2 YYREEE (reference sequence). The V gene end was trimmed by 4 bases and the J gene end by 4 bases; junction bases not matched to a gene: 3. Variable domain in full (rest from reference TRBV5-4 and TRBJ1-4): ETGVTQSPTHLIKTRGQQVTLRCSSQSGHNTVSWYQQALGQGPQFIFQYYREEENGRGNFPPRFSGLQFPNYSSELNVNALELDDSALYLCASSPGQVNEKLFFGSGTQLSVL.

The V gene is TRBV7-7, the J gene TRBJ2-5; weak D call: TRBD2 (6 bases). The CDR3 runs 15 residues. Trimming shortened V by 1 base and J by 2 bases, and 11 bases separated the two germline ends. Germline loops: CDR1 SSHAT, CDR2 FNYEAQ (reference sequence). The CDR3 spells CASSLGLVGQETQYF. In DNA form, the CDR3 reads TGTGCCAGCAGCTTAGGACTAGTGGGGCAAGAGACCCAGTACTTC.

This chain joins TRBV5-5 and TRBJ1-2; 7 bases are shared with TRBD1. This CDR3 is 16 amino acids long. Germline values: CDR1 SGHKS, CDR2 YYEKEE (reference sequence). V gave up 4 bases and J gave up 6 bases; unmatched junction bases: 15. CDR3 sequence: CASSRQLGQDTHGYTF. The CDR3 nucleotides are TGTGCCAGCAGCCGACAGCTAGGACAGGACACCCATGGCTACACCTTC.

The chain has TRBV19 and TRBJ2-2; 7 nucleotides align to TRBD1. CDR3 length equals 16 residues. The J segment lost 7 bases and the V segment lost 3 bases, leaving 11 bases of the junction unmatched. Germline V gives CDR1 LNHDA, CDR2 SQIVND (reference sequence). CDR3: CASSIRGRGSVGELFF. CDR3 DNA sequence: TGTGCCAGTAGTATTAGGGGCAGGGGGTCGGTCGGGGAGCTGTTTTTT.

This clone was seen only a few times. The V gene is TRBV23-1, the J gene TRBJ1-5; tentative D call: TRBD1 (6 bases). TRBV23-1 is placed among ORFs of uncertain function. The V end lost 7 bases, the J end lost 7 bases, and 26 bases lay between the germline ends. The CDR3 totals 17 residues. Here the CDR3 reads CASTLPHLDSLKQPQHF. The CDR3 DNA is TGCGCCAGCACCCTACCCCACTTGGACAGCCTCAAGCAGCCCCAGCATTTT.

The rearrangement uses TRBV5-1 and TRBJ2-2, with a possible D match to TRBD2 (5 bases). The CDR3 has 16 residues. V lost 4 bases, J lost 7 bases, and 20 bases lay in between. Germline V gene sequence: CDR1 SGHRS, CDR2 YFSETQ. Written as DNA, the CDR3 is TGCGCCAGCAGCGTCAGTCCGGGTGTACTAGACGGGGAGCTGTTTTTT. Translated, it gives CASSVSPGVLDGELFF.

CDR3: CASSILLEQFF. CDR3 sequence (DNA): TGTGCCAGTAGTATATTGCTGGAGCAGTTCTTC. The J gene is TRBJ2-1, the V gene TRBV19; D uncertain. The germline V gene has CDR1 LNHDA and CDR2 SQIVND (reference sequence). The CDR3 runs to 11 residues. V was pared by 2 bases and J by 10 bases, with 6 bases between. Filled out from reference TRBV19 and TRBJ2-1, the complete variable domain reads DGGITQSPKYLFRKEGQNVTLSCEQNLNHDAMYWYRQDPGQGLRLIYYSQIVNDFQKGDIAEGYSVSREKKESFPLTVTSAQKNPTAFYLCASSILLEQFFGPGTRLTVL.

The J gene is TRBJ2-5, the V gene TRBV28; TRBD2 might be the D (6 bases). The germline V gene has CDR1 MDHEN and CDR2 SYDVKM. V lost 4 bases and J 4 bases, leaving 13 bases between the germline ends. This CDR3 comprises 14 residues. The chain's CDR3 is CASSSGGARETQYF. The CDR3 DNA reads TGTGCCAGCAGTTCCGGGGGTGCGAGAGAGACCCAGTACTTC.

In DNA form, the CDR3 reads TGTGCCAGCAGCTTCGGAGTCGAGAACACCATATATTTT. Translation gives CASSFGVENTIYF. J is TRBJ1-3 and V is TRBV7-9; the D is unclear. Between the trimmed V and J ends, which lost 3 bases and 7 bases, there was a span of 10 bases. Germline loops: CDR1 SEHNR, CDR2 FQNEAQ (reference sequence). This CDR3 region has 13 residues.

The V call is TRBV6-1, the J call TRBJ2-3, with TRBD2 matching 13 bases. Germline V gene sequence: CDR1 MNHNS, CDR2 SASEGT. This CDR3 region has 16 residues. Trimming at V came to 4 bases and at J to 2 bases, leaving 3 bases not matched to a gene. The chain's CDR3 is CASSVGLAGPTDTQYF. The CDR3 DNA reads as TGTGCCAGCAGTGTGGGACTAGCGGGGCCCACAGATACGCAGTATTTT.

The chain carries TRBV5-6 and TRBJ1-1; D gene ambiguous. CDR3 length: 17 amino acids. V dropped 5 bases and J dropped 4 bases, with 24 bases sitting between them. CDR1 is SGHDT, CDR2 YYEEEE, per germline. The CDR3 protein is CASRRIKGAKGSTEAFF. The CDR3 bases are TGTGCCAGCAGACGTATCAAGGGAGCTAAAGGTAGCACTGAAGCTTTCTTT.

The V call is TRBV19, the J call TRBJ1-2; TRBD1 agrees at 9 bases. CDR3 length equals 15 residues. Germline CDR1 and CDR2: LNHDA and SQIVND (reference sequence). With 1 base clipped from V and 7 bases from J, the junction kept 7 bases outside the gene matches. The chain's CDR3 is CASSIVGTGFRGYTF. The DNA of the CDR3 is TGTGCCAGTAGTATAGTCGGGACAGGGTTCCGTGGCTACACCTTC.